Given below is one T cell receptor beta chain in context. Its antigen is still unknown. Germline V CDR1 and CDR2: MNHEY, SMNVEV (reference sequence). With 4 bases removed from V and 0 bases from J, the gap between germline ends came to 12 bases. The CDR3 runs 15 residues. This entry belongs to a study of OX40 agonist ivuxolimab in advanced cancers. Study-wide results and limits: Blood T cells, both CD4+ and CD8+, expanded clonally by week 6 at 0.1 to 3.0 mg/kg.

Profiling relied on immunoSEQ multiplex PCR, and the TCRdb table lists in-frame clones only, not all of them. The data hold 91,000 or so clones, with more than 75% observed a single time. The input for sequencing was CD4+ or CD8+ T cells sorted from blood, taken in a trial of the OX40 agonist ivuxolimab. The receptor was isolated from an adult with an advanced solid tumor such as melanoma, head and neck, liver or kidney cancer. The chain recombines TRBV27 with TRBJ1-1; D is perhaps TRBD1 (6 bases). The DNA for the CDR3 is TGTGCCAGCAGTTCCAGAACAGGGATGAACACTGAAGCTTTCTTT. Translated, it gives CASSSRTGMNTEAFF.